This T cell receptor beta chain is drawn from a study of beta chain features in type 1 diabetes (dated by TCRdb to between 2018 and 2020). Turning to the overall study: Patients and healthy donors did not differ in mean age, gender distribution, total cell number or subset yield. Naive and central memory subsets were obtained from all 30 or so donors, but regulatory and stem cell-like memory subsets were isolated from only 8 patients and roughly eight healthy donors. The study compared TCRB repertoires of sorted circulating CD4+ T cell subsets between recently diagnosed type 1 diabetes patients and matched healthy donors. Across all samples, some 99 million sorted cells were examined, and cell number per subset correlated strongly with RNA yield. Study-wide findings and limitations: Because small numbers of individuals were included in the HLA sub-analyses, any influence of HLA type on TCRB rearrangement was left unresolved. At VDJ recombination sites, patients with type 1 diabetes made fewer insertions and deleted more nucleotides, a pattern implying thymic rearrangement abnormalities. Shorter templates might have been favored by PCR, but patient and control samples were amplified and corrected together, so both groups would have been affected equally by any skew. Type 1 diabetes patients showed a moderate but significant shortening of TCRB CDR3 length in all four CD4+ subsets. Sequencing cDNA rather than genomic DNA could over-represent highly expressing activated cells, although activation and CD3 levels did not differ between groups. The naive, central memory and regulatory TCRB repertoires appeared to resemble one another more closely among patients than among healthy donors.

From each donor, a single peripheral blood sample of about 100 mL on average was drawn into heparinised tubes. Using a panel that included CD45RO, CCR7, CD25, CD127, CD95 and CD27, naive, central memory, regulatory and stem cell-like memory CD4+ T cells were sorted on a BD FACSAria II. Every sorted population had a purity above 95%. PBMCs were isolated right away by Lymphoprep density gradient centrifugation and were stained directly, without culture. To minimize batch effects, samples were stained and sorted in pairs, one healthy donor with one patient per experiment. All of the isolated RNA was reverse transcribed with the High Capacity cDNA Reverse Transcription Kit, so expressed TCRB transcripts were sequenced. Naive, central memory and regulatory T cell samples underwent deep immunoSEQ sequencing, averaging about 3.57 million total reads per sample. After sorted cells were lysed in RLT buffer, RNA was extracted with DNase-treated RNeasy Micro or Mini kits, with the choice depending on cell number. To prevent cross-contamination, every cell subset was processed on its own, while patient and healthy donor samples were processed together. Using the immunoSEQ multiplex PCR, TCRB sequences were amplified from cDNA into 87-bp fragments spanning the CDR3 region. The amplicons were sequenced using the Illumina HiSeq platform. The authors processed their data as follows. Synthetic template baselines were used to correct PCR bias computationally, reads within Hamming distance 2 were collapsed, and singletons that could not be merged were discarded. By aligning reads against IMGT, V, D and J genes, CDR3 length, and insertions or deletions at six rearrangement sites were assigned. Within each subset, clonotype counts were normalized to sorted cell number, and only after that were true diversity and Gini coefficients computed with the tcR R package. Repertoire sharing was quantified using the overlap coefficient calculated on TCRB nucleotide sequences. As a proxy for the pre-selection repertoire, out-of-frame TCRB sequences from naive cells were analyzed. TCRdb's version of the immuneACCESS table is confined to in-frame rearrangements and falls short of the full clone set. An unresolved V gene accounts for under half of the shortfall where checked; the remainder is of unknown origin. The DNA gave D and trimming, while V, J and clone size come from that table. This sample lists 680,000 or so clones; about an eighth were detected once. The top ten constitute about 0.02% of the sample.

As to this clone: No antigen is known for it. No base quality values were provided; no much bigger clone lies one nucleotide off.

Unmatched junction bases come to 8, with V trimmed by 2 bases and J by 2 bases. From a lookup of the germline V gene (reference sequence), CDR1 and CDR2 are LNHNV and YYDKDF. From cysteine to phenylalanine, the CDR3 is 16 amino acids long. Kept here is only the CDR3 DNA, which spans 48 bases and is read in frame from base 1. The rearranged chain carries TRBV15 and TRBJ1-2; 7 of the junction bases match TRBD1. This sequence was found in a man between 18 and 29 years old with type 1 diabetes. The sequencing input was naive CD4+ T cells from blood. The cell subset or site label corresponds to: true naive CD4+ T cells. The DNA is TGTGCCACCAGCAGAAGATTCGGGACAGCCAACTATGGCTACACCTTC. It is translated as CATSRRFGTANYGYTF.